The 25 T cell receptor beta chains below were found in one sample sequenced in a study of blood T cell repertoires in COVID-19. Assay: immunoSEQ multiplex PCR; the TCRdb copy retains only in-frame clones and omits some. The repertoire includes some 170,000 clones, approximately 80% of them detected once, and roughly 11% sits in the top ten. Sequences were obtained from peripheral blood. Receptors originate from a woman aged 40-49 years with COVID-19, enrolled during active disease.

The chain is built from TRBV6-5 and TRBJ1-4, with 7 bases identical to TRBD1. This CDR3 is 15 amino acids long. The J segment lost 0 bases and the V segment lost 8 bases, leaving 6 bases of the junction unmatched. From germline, CDR1 is MNHEY and CDR2 SVGAGI. The CDR3 sequence is CASAGTDATNEKLFF. DNA of the CDR3: TGTGCCAGCGCCGGGACAGACGCAACTAATGAAAAACTGTTTTTT.

The V and J genes are TRBV28 and TRBJ2-3; 8 bases match TRBD2. CDR1 MDHEN and CDR2 SYDVKM come from the germline V gene. The CDR3 covers 14 residues. Trimming cost V 5 bases and J 8 bases; bases outside gene matches: 9. The CDR3, as DNA: TGTGCCAGCAGTAGAGCGGGGGCCGTGCTTACGCAGTATTTT. It specifies CASSRAGAVLTQYF.

The chain uses TRBV6-5 and TRBJ1-2, with D possibly matching TRBD1 (6 bases). The germline V gene has CDR1 MNHEY and CDR2 SVGAGI. CDR3 length equals 13 residues. The V and J ends lost 0 bases and 6 bases respectively, with 8 bases between them. For the CDR3, the DNA is TGTGCCAGCAGTTACTCGAGACAGGATGGCTACACCTTC. This gives the protein CASSYSRQDGYTF.

The genes are TRBV11-1 and TRBJ2-3; possible D gene TRBD2, 6 bases. Germline V gene lookup returns CDR1 SGHAT and CDR2 FQDESV (reference sequence). CDR3 length equals 14 residues. Trimming left V 7 bases short and J 1 base short, with 12 bases between. CDR3 sequence reads: CASTVSGRTDTQYF. The CDR3 bases are TGTGCCAGCACAGTAAGCGGGCGCACAGATACGCAGTATTTT.

The rearrangement joins TRBV30 to TRBJ2-3; D call uncertain. The V gene lost 4 bases and the J gene lost 4 bases, with 6 bases spanning the gap. The CDR3 totals 11 residues. Per germline, CDR1 GTSNPN and CDR2 SVGIG (reference sequence). The CDR3 protein is CAWTLADTQYF. The CDR3 DNA reads as TGTGCCTGGACGCTAGCAGATACGCAGTATTTT.

This chain links TRBV30 with TRBJ2-7; 13 bases are shared with TRBD2. Germline CDR1 reads GTSNPN; CDR2 reads SVGIG (reference sequence). V was pared by 3 bases and J by 7 bases, with 9 bases of the junction left unmatched. This CDR3 is built from 15 residues. The CDR3 spells CAWRVEGLAGEEQYF. The CDR3 DNA is TGTGCCTGGAGGGTCGAAGGACTAGCGGGAGAAGAGCAGTACTTC.

Only one count was recorded for this clone. The rearrangement joins TRBV11-2 to TRBJ2-5, with D perhaps TRBD2 (5 bases). Germline-derived CDR1 and CDR2 are SGHAT and FQNNGV. V gave up 3 bases and J gave up 4 bases, with 6 bases separating them. The CDR3 totals 12 residues. The CDR3 region has the DNA TGTGCCAGCAGCTTTCGGGGAGAGACCCAGTACTTC. Translated, it gives CASSFRGETQYF.

This chain uses TRBV9 with TRBJ2-3, with a tentative D call TRBD2 (6 bases). Germline assignment: CDR1 SGDLS and CDR2 YYNGEE. V was clipped by 0 bases and J by 1 base, with 9 bases between them. The CDR3 sequence is 15 residues long. The CDR3 sequence: CASSVGSSGTDTQYF. The CDR3, as DNA: TGTGCCAGCAGCGTAGGGTCTAGCGGCACAGATACGCAGTATTTT.

The V gene is TRBV5-6, the J gene TRBJ1-4; 7 bases map to TRBD1. Per germline, CDR1 SGHDT and CDR2 YYEEEE. This CDR3 contains 14 residues. V lost 2 bases, J lost 4 bases, and 2 bases stayed unmatched. CDR3 in DNA: TGTGCCAGCAGCTTTCGACAGGGTAATGAAAAACTGTTTTTT. Encoded protein: CASSFRQGNEKLFF. The full variable domain, with the rest looked up from reference TRBV5-6 and TRBJ1-4, is DAGVTQSPTHLIKTRGQQVTLRCSPKSGHDTVSWYQQALGQGPQFIFQYYEEEERQRGNFPDRFSGHQFPNYSSELNVNALLLGDSALYLCASSFRQGNEKLFFGSGTQLSVL.

The CDR3 loop reads CSVQPVGGGMAGELFF. The CDR3 DNA is TGCAGCGTTCAACCGGTAGGCGGGGGAATGGCCGGGGAGCTGTTTTTT. The chain links TRBV29-1 to TRBJ2-2; 7 bases are shared with TRBD2. This CDR3 spans 16 amino acids. J gave up 6 bases and V 5 bases, and 15 bases lay outside the gene matches. Looked up from germline, CDR1 is SQVTM and CDR2 is ANQGSEA.

The chain couples TRBV9 to TRBJ1-4; no reliable D call. The CDR3 has 15 residues. The V gene's germline CDR1 is SGDLS and CDR2 YYNGEE. V lost 0 bases and J 0 bases, leaving 6 bases between the germline ends. CDR3 sequence (DNA): TGTGCCAGCAGCGTAGTGGGCACAACTAATGAAAAACTGTTTTTT. Translated, it gives CASSVVGTTNEKLFF. The full variable domain, completed using reference TRBV9 and TRBJ1-4, is DSGVTQTPKHLITATGQRVTLRCSPRSGDLSVYWYQQSLDQGLQFLIQYYNGEERAKGNILERFSAQQFPDLHSELNLSSLELGDSALYFCASSVVGTTNEKLFFGSGTQLSVL.

The gene calls are TRBV7-8 and TRBJ1-4; D not certain. Trimming removed 1 base at V and 4 bases at J, with 7 bases between. The V gene's germline CDR1 is SGHVS and CDR2 FQNEAQ. This CDR3 region has 14 residues. The CDR3 sequence is CASSLGGLNEKLFF. The CDR3 coding sequence is TGTGCCAGCAGCTTAGGAGGCCTTAATGAAAAACTGTTTTTT.

The V gene is TRBV7-9, the J gene TRBJ2-1; TRBD1 aligns across 7 bases. V gave up 5 bases and J gave up 8 bases; unmatched junction bases: 12. The CDR3 contains 15 residues. CDR1 is SEHNR and CDR2 is FQNEAQ in the germline V gene (reference sequence). The CDR3 nucleotides read TGTGCCAGCAGCGAGGGACAGCCTGGGGGCGATGAGCAGTTCTTC. Translation gives CASSEGQPGGDEQFF. The full variable domain, its missing parts supplied by reference TRBV7-9 and TRBJ2-1, is DTGVSQNPRHKITKRGQNVTFRCDPISEHNRLYWYRQTLGQGPEFLTYFQNEAQLEKSRLLSDRFSAERPKGSFSTLEIQRTEQGDSAMYLCASSEGQPGGDEQFFGPGTRLTVL.

This clone has at least ten counts. The V gene is TRBV28, the J gene TRBJ1-5; D gene unclear. The CDR3 spans 14 residues. The V gene's germline CDR1 is MDHEN and CDR2 SYDVKM. The V gene lost 4 bases and the J gene lost 7 bases, with 14 bases spanning the gap. This CDR3 reads CASSSTRVWQPQHF. As DNA, the CDR3 is TGTGCCAGCAGTTCCACCCGGGTTTGGCAGCCCCAGCATTTT.

This chain uses TRBV29-1 with TRBJ2-1; 12 nucleotides line up with TRBD2. Germline V lookup: CDR1 SQVTM, CDR2 ANQGSEA. The CDR3 contains 18 residues. Unmatched junction bases numbered 17, after V lost 1 base and J lost 10 bases. CDR3 DNA: TGCAGCGTTGAAGGCCTACAAGGACTAGCGGGAAAAATCGAGGAGCAGTTCTTC. It encodes CSVEGLQGLAGKIEEQFF.

This clone was seen more than once but under ten times. Written as DNA, the CDR3 is TGCAGCGCTGAGAGCACTGAAGCTTTCTTT. As protein: CSAESTEAFF. The chain has TRBV29-1 and TRBJ1-1, with D unresolved. Germline lookup yields CDR1 SQVTM and CDR2 ANQGSEA. V was cut by 7 bases and J by 4 bases, with 7 bases left in between. The length of the CDR3 is 10 residues.

The gene calls are TRBV4-2 and TRBJ2-2; a possible D gene is TRBD2 (5 bases). The germline V and J ends were trimmed by 2 bases and 5 bases, with 9 bases remaining between them. The CDR3 length is 14 residues. The germline V gene has CDR1 LGHNA and CDR2 YNFKEQ. In DNA form, the CDR3 reads TGTGCCAGCAGCCAACGACGGGAAACCGGGGAGCTGTTTTTT. Protein: CASSQRRETGELFF.

The rearrangement joins TRBV19 to TRBJ2-2, with a tentative D call TRBD1 (5 bases). The V end was cut by 3 bases, the J end by 4 bases, with 6 bases between. Looked up from germline, CDR1 is LNHDA and CDR2 is SQIVND (reference sequence). The CDR3 sequence is 13 residues long. CDR3 sequence reads: CASSMQGTGELFF. CDR3 DNA: TGTGCCAGTAGTATGCAGGGCACCGGGGAGCTGTTTTTT.

This clone showed up just a few times. This chain links TRBV19 with TRBJ1-5; TRBD1 aligns across 7 bases. V trimming: 6 bases; J trimming: 9 bases; junction bases outside the gene matches: 8. Looked up from germline, CDR1 is LNHDA and CDR2 is SQIVND (reference sequence). The length of the CDR3 is 13 residues. This CDR3 reads CASRGQAEVPQHF. For the CDR3, the DNA is TGTGCCAGTAGAGGACAGGCGGAGGTGCCCCAGCATTTT. Full variable domain (outside the CDR3, taken from reference TRBV19 and TRBJ1-5): DGGITQSPKYLFRKEGQNVTLSCEQNLNHDAMYWYRQDPGQGLRLIYYSQIVNDFQKGDIAEGYSVSREKKESFPLTVTSAQKNPTAFYLCASRGQAEVPQHFGDGTRLSIL.

The genes are TRBV6-5 and TRBJ1-2; D possibly corresponds to TRBD1 (5 bases). In germline, CDR1 is MNHEY, CDR2 SVGAGI. The CDR3 consists of 12 residues. V was pared by 8 bases and J by 8 bases, with 15 bases between. The CDR3 region has the DNA TGTGCCAGCGATGGGGCGGGGTCGGGCTACACCTTC. This codes for CASDGAGSGYTF.

The chain is built from TRBV2 and TRBJ1-2; D is unclear. The V end was cut by 5 bases, the J end by 8 bases, with 12 bases between. The CDR3 length is 12 residues. Germline V gene lookup returns CDR1 SNHLY and CDR2 FYNNEI. CDR3 nucleotides: TGTGCCAGCAGTCCACGGGAGGGCGGCTACACCTTC. Residues: CASSPREGGYTF.

The chain recombines TRBV5-1 with TRBJ2-1; a possible D gene is TRBD1 (5 bases). CDR1 is SGHRS, CDR2 YFSETQ, per germline. V was cut by 0 bases and J by 4 bases, with 14 bases left in between. The CDR3 is made up of 16 amino acids. The CDR3 DNA is TGCGCCAGCAGCTTGGGGTCGAGACAGTGGTACAATGAGCAGTTCTTC. Translated: CASSLGSRQWYNEQFF.

The chain is built from TRBV6-4 and TRBJ2-3; D perhaps matches TRBD2 (6 bases). Germline V gives CDR1 MRHNA, CDR2 SNTAGT. The CDR3 spans 15 residues. The V end was cut by 2 bases, the J end by 1 base, with 10 bases between. The CDR3 here is CASSDRGGGTDTQYF. The DNA of the CDR3 is TGTGCCAGCAGTGACAGGGGCGGGGGCACAGATACGCAGTATTTT.

This clone came up once. The V and J genes are TRBV29-1 and TRBJ2-3, with TRBD2 matching 8 bases. Germline CDR1 and CDR2: SQVTM and ANQGSEA. The CDR3 runs to 15 residues. V lost 7 bases and J lost 2; bases outside the gene matches: 11. The CDR3 here is CSASHTSGFTDTQYF. CDR3 sequence (DNA): TGCAGCGCCAGCCATACTAGCGGCTTCACAGATACGCAGTATTTT.

The gene calls are TRBV9 and TRBJ2-2, with D tentatively TRBD1 (7 bases). Germline CDR1 reads SGDLS; CDR2 reads YYNGEE. The CDR3 has 15 amino acids. With 0 bases removed from V and 7 bases from J, the gap between germline ends came to 13 bases. This CDR3 is CASSVEPGGSGELFF. The CDR3 coding sequence is TGTGCCAGCAGCGTAGAACCAGGGGGGAGCGGGGAGCTGTTTTTT.